Ten or more counts support the clone carrying this TCR beta chain. Its target is unknown. The data derive from a study of spatial heterogeneity in lung cancer. Study information: Alpha-chain detections were consistently fewer than beta-chain detections among the sequences. Study observations and caveats: More often at tumor resection than at routine follow-up, ubiquitous expanded tumor TCRs were detected in the blood.

A unique molecular identifier was attached to every TCR cDNA molecule. TCRdb re-derived calls from the 5' RACE reads in MiXCR, one entry per CDR3 protein. The sample lists 40,000 to 45,000 distinct CDR3 sequences; around 6.8% were seen once. The CDR3 has 15 amino acids. CDR1 is LGHDT and CDR2 is YNNKEL in the germline V gene (reference sequence). The ends were cut back, 0 bases at V and 2 bases at J, with 11 bases in the middle. Time point defined: sample taken at primary tumor resection. Whole RNA obtained from tumor, nontumor lung or frozen PBMC underwent sequencing without sorting. This receptor was obtained from a female donor with early-stage non-small cell lung cancer. V is TRBV3-1 and J is TRBJ2-7, with D hard to call. The sample in question was PBMCs, obtained at surgery. The CDR3 DNA follows: TGTGCCAGCAGCCAAGACGTGGGATTCGCCTACGAGCAGTACTTC. It yields the protein CASSQDVGFAYEQYF.